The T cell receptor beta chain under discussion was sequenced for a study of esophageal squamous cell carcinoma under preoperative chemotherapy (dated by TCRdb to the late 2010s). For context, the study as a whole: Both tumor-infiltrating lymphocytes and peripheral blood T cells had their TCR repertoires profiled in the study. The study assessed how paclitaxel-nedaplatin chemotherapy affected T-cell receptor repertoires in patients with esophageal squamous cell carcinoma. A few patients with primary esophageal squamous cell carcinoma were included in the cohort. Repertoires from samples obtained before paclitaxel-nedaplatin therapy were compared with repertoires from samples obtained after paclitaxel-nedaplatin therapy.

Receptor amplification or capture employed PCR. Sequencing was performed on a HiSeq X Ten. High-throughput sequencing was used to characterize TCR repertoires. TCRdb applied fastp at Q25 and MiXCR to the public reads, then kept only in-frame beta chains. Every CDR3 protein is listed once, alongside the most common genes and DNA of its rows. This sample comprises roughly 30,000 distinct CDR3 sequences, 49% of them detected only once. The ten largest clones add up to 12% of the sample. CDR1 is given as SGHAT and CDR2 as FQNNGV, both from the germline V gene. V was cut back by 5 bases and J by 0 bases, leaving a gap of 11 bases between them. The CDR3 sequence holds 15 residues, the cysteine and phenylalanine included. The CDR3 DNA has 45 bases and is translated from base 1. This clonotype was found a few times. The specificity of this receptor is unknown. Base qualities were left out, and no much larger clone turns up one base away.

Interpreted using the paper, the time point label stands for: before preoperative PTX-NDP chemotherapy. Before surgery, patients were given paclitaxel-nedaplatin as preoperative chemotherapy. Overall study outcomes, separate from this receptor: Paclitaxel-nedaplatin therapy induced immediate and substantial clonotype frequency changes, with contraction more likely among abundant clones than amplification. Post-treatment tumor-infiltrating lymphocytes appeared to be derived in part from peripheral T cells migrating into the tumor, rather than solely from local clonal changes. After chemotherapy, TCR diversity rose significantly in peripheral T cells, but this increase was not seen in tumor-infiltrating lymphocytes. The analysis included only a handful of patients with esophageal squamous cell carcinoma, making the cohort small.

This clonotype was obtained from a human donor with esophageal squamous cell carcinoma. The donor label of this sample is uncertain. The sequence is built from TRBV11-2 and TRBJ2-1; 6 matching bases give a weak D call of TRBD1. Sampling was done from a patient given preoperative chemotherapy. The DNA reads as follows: TGTGCCAGCAGCCCCAGGACAGACTCCTACAATGAGCAGTTCTTC. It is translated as CASSPRTDSYNEQFF.